Described below is a single T cell receptor beta chain sequence and its context. Its antigen is still unknown. The sample belongs to a study of somatic mutations in cytotoxic T cells in rheumatoid arthritis. Study background: Certain V beta antibody-stained T-cell populations, V beta1+ cells sequenced for TCRB among them, were flow-sorted to nearly 100% purity. Study-level points and caveats: Measurement of CD8+ T-cell clonality revealed no significant difference between rheumatoid arthritis patients and age-matched healthy controls. Over 20% of CD8+ cells belonged to the largest CD8+ clone in about an eighth of the roughly 60 patients.

As handled by the study authors: Some patient CD8+ clones were larger than 1%, and these rarely matched published virus-specific TCRB sequences. The table came from immunoSEQ multiplex PCR; TCRdb's copy has only in-frame clones and leaves some out. V, J and clone size derive from that table, while D and trimming were established from the DNA sequence. The repertoire holds about 19,000 clones, with 81% as singletons. Germline-derived CDR1 and CDR2 are KGHSH and LQKENI. The V gene lost 3 bases and the J gene lost 0 bases, with 9 bases spanning the gap. CDR3 length equals 15 residues. J is TRBJ2-1 and V is TRBV18; D might be TRBD2 (6 bases). The sequenced sample consisted of CD8+ T cells sorted from blood. This TCR came from an adult with rheumatoid arthritis. The CDR3 nucleotides are TGTGCCAGCTCACCGGCGGGGAGCTCCTACAATGAGCAGTTCTTC. This encodes CASSPAGSSYNEQFF.